The source of this T cell receptor beta chain is a study of Graves' ophthalmopathy and Graves' hyperthyroidism. The authors amplified TCR beta CDR3 regions from RNA transcripts. An opening RT-PCR round employed HTBI primers and preceded a second-round multiplex PCR. MiXCR, applied by TCRdb to the multiplex PCR reads, yields one record per CDR3 protein. The profile shows 650,000 to 800,000 distinct CDR3 sequences, about two fifths of them singletons. Findings and limits, study-wide: A 13-signature model separated ophthalmopathy from stable hyperthyroidism, reaching about 90% sensitivity and 75% to 83% specificity cross-validated.

Trimming left V 2 bases short and J 5 bases short, with 11 bases between. Per the germline V gene, CDR1 is SGHRS and CDR2 is YFSETQ. There are 15 residues in the CDR3. A note on this clonotype: Its antigen is as yet unknown. A much larger clone lies a single base off, so this may be a read error.

The receptor's source is an adult man with Graves' ophthalmopathy. The chain is built from TRBV5-1 and TRBJ1-6; D ambiguous. Sequencing used peripheral blood. The CDR3 nucleotides are TGCGCCAGCAGCTTAAAGATCGATAATAATTCACCCCTCCACTTT. Translated, it gives CASSLKIDNNSPLHF.